This T cell receptor (beta chain) is drawn from a study of cytomegalovirus exposure and HLA in healthy donors. Findings of the study overall: TCR beta V- and J-gene trimming was later associated with a missense DCLRE1C variant. The authors judged a highly shared variant cluster likely a sequencing artifact. Presence/absence analysis assumed near-uniform sequencing depth across donors.

CDR1 is SQVTM, CDR2 ANQGSEA, per germline. Trimming left V 6 bases short and J 0 bases short, with 17 bases between. This CDR3 contains 15 residues. PCR was performed using 60 Vbeta and 13 Jbeta primers. Assay: immunoSEQ multiplex PCR; the TCRdb copy retains only in-frame clones and omits some. Of roughly 110,000 clones listed, 73% were seen once; the top ten hold 7.8%. This clone showed up just a few times. As yet, its antigen is unknown. This sequence was found in a young man in good health and CMV-seronegative. V and J are TRBV29-1 and TRBJ2-5, with D possibly TRBD2 on 6 matching bases. The specimen was PBMCs. CDR3 in amino acids: CSVPRDAGYQETQYF. The CDR3, as DNA: TGCAGCGTCCCCAGGGACGCGGGGTACCAAGAGACCCAGTACTTC.